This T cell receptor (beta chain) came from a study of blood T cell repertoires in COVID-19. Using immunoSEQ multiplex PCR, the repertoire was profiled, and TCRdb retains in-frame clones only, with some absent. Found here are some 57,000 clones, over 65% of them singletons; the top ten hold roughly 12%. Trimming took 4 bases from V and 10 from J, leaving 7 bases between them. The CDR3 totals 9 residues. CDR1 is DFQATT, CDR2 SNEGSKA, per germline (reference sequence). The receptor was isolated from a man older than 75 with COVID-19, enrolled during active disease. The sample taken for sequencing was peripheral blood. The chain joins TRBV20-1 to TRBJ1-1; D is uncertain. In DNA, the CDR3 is TGCAGTGCTATAAGCGGAGCTTTCTTT. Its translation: CSAISGAFF.